The sequence of this TCR beta chain was determined in a study of HIV-infected patients and healthy controls. This clonotype occurred many times. The CDR3 is 16 amino acids. V shed 1 base and J 6 bases; nucleotides not matched to a gene: 9. Germline V gives CDR1 SGHVS, CDR2 FQNEAQ. No cell fractionation was done, so the repertoire covers all unsorted peripheral blood T cells. RNA came from around 2.3 ml of peripheral blood. 400 to 550 ng RNA was reverse transcribed with alpha and beta constant-region primers. Separate chain-specific third strand synthesis with multiplexing indices produced the alpha and beta libraries. A single primer pair per chain amplified all rearrangements, with per-molecule barcodes. TCRdb recomputed calls from the 5' RACE reads with MiXCR, one row per CDR3 protein. The profile covers some 11,000 distinct CDR3 sequences, with 9.3% appearing a single time and 23% taken by the ten largest.

The chain has TRBV7-8 and TRBJ2-4, with TRBD1 matching 7 bases. This TCR was recovered from an adult with HIV infection. The donor label of this sample is uncertain. Sequences were derived from blood, sampled before antiretroviral therapy. CDR3 nucleotide sequence: TGTGCCAGCAGCTTAGGCCGTGGCCGGGACAGAAACATTCAGTACTTC. Protein sequence: CASSLGRGRDRNIQYF.